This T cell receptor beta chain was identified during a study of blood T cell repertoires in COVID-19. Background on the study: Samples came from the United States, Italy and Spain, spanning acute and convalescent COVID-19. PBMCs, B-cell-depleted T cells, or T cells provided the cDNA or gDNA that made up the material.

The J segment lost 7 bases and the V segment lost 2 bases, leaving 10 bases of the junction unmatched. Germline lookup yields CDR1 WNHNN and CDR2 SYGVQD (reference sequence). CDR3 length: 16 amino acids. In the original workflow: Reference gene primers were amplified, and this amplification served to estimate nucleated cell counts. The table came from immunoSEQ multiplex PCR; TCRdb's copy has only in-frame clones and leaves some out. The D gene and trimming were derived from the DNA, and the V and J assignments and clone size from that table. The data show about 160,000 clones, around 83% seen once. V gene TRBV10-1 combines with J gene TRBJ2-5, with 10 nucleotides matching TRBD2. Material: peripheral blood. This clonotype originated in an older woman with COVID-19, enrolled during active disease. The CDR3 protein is CASSERLAGVDGTQYF. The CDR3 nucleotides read TGCGCCAGCAGTGAGCGGCTAGCGGGAGTTGATGGGACCCAGTACTTC.